This T cell receptor (beta chain) was recorded in a study of blood T cell repertoires in COVID-19. The Seattle patients, enrolled during active infection, were followed longitudinally. The authors' processing: Estimated nucleated cell counts came from reference gene primer amplification. Assay: immunoSEQ multiplex PCR; the TCRdb copy retains only in-frame clones and omits some. V and J calls and clone size are those listed in that table; D and trimming were worked out from the DNA. The table shows approximately 110,000 clones, with 60% to 80% occurring only once. Sequencing input: peripheral blood. This receptor was taken from an older man with COVID-19, enrolled during active disease.

The CDR3: CASTKGRNYGYTF. CDR3 nucleotides: TGTGCCAGCACTAAGGGGAGGAACTATGGCTACACCTTC. The chain combines TRBV3-1 (or the pseudogene TRBV3-2) with TRBJ1-2, with a possible D match to TRBD1 (5 bases). This CDR3 has 13 amino acids. In germline, CDR1 is LGHDT, CDR2 YNNKEL (reference sequence). The germline V and J ends were trimmed by 7 bases and 2 bases, with 11 bases remaining between them.